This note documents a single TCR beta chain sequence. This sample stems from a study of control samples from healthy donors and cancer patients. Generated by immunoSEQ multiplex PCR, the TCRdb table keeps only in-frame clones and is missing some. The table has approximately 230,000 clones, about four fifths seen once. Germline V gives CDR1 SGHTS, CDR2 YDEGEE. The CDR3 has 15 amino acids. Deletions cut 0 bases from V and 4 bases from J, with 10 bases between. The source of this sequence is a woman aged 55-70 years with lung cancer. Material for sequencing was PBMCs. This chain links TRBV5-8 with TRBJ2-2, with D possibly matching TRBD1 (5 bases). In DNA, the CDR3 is TGTGCCAGCAGCTTGGGACAAAGGGGCACCGGGGAGCTGTTTTTT. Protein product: CASSLGQRGTGELFF.